Sequencing of this TCR beta chain was carried out in a study of vaccination and CD4 T cells after COVID-19. Study in general: Two doses of either BNT162b2 or mRNA-1273 vaccine were given to participants. Samples after vaccination came a median approximately 73 days past dose two, ranging 14 to 241. Stimuli were overlapping spike peptide pools of SARS-CoV-2 and three common cold coronaviruses (HCoV-NL63, HCoV-OC43, HCoV-229E).

This clonotype was counted a few times. Its specificity is not known. Treatment described: approximately 9-day PBMC culture with coronavirus spike peptide pools or control peptides (ViraFEST assay). It was before the COVID-19 pandemic (2011-2018) that the unexposed donor's CD4+ T cells were collected. Probing of unexposed-donor CD4+ T cells with SARS-CoV-2 S/N and four cold-coronavirus spikes was done, cells permitting. Germline CDR1 reads MNHEY; CDR2 reads SVGEGT. The ends lost 5 bases at V and 11 bases at J; junction bases unmatched: 7. The CDR3 totals 12 residues. Once obtained from cultured CD4+ T cells, the DNA was sequenced using the Oncomine TCR Beta short-read assay. TCRdb redid the calling of the PCR reads with MiXCR, one entry per CDR3 protein. Found here are 6,500 to 9,000 distinct CDR3 sequences, around a third of them singletons; the top ten hold 15% to 20%.

Source material: CD4+ T cells from blood, cultured in vitro. This receptor was taken from a human donor in good health. The rearrangement links TRBV6-2 or TRBV6-3 to TRBJ2-7; 9 bases match TRBD1. The CDR3 is CASSGRDREEYF. In nucleotides, the CDR3 is TGTGCCAGCAGTGGACGGGACAGGGAGGAGTACTTC.